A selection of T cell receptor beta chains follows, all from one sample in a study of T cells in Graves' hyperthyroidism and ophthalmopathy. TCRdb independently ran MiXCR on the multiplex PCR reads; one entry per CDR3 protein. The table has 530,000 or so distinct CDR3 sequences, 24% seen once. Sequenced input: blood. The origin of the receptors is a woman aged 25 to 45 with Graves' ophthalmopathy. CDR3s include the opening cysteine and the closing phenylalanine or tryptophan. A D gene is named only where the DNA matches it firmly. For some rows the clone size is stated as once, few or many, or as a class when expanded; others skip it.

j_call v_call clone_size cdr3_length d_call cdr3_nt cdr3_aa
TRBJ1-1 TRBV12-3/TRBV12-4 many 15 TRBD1 TGTGCCAGCAGTGGGACAGGGGGCCTGAACACTGAAGCTTTCTTT CASSGTGGLNTEAFF
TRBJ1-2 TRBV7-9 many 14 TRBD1 TGTGCCAGCAGCTCAGGACAGGGGCACGATGGCTACACCTTC CASSSGQGHDGYTF
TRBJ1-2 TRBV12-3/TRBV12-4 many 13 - TGTGCCAGCAGTTTTGGGGGAACATATGGCTACACCTTC CASSFGGTYGYTF
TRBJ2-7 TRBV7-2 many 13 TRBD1 TGTGCCAGCAGTTTAGGACAGGAATACGAGCAGTACTTC CASSLGQEYEQYF
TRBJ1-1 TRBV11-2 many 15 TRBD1 TGTGCCAGCAGCCTAACAATGACAGGGGGCACTGAAGCTTTCTTT CASSLTMTGGTEAFF
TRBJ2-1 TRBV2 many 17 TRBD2 TGTGCCAGCAGTGAACCAGAGGGACTAGCTGCCCACGATGAGCAGTTCTTC CASSEPEGLAAHDEQFF
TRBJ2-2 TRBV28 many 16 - TGTGCCAGCAATCCCCTACGGCTAGCGTACACCGGGGAGCTGTTTTTT CASNPLRLAYTGELFF
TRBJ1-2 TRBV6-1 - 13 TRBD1 TGTGCCAGCAGGGAGACAGGGGGCTTCGTCTACACCTTC CASRETGGFVYTF
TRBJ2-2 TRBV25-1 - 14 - TGTGCCAGCAGTGAATTGCAGGTCTCCGGGGAGCTGTTTTTT CASSELQVSGELFF
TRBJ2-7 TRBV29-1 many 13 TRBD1 TGCAGCGCTTGGTCCCTCTCAGGGGGCGAGCAGTACTTC CSAWSLSGGEQYF
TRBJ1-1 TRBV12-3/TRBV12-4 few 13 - TGTGCCAGCAGTCCGATCGAGAGCACTGAAGCTTTCTTT CASSPIESTEAFF
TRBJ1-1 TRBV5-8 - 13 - TGTGCCAGCACCTCGCAGGGGAGCACTGAAGCTTTCTTT CASTSQGSTEAFF
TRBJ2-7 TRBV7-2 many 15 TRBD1 TGTGCCAGCAGCTCCGACAGGGTCGGGGCGTACGAGCAGTACTTC CASSSDRVGAYEQYF
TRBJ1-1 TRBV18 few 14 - TGTGCCAGCTCTAATAAGAGGGGGGAAACTGAAGCTTTCTTT CASSNKRGETEAFF
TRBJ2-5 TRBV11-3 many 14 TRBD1 TGTGCCAGCAGCCGACAGGGACAGAAAGAGACCCAGTACTTC CASSRQGQKETQYF
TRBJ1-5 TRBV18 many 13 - TGTGCCAGCTCCCCAGGCTGGAATCAGCCCCAGCATTTT CASSPGWNQPQHF
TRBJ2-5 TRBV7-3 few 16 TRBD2 TGTGCCAGCAGCTATCAGCGGGGCCGGTCAAAAGAGACCCAGTACTTC CASSYQRGRSKETQYF
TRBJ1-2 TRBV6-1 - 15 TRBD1 TGTGCCAGCAGCGATGGGACAGGGGGTTCCCATGGCTACACCTTC CASSDGTGGSHGYTF
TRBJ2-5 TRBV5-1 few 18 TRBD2 TGCGCCAGCAGCTGGGGACTAGCGGGGGGGCCCCTCGTGGAGACCCAGTACTTC CASSWGLAGGPLVETQYF
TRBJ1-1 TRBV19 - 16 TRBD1 TGTGCCAGTAGTATATGGGGTGGACAGGCCAACACTGAAGCTTTCTTT CASSIWGGQANTEAFF
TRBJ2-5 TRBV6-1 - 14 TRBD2 TGTGCCAGCTATAGCGGGAGTCGTTGGGAGACCCAGTACTTC CASYSGSRWETQYF
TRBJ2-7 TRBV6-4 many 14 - TGTGCCAGCAGTGACCGGGACAACCTTTACGAGCAGTACTTC CASSDRDNLYEQYF
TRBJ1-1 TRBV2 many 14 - TGTGCCAGCAGTAATATTAGGAGGGGCACTGAAGCTTTCTTT CASSNIRRGTEAFF
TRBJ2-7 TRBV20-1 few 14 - TGCAGTGCTAGAGATCCCCCCAGAATCTACGAGCAGTACTTC CSARDPPRIYEQYF
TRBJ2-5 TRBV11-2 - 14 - TGTGCCAGCAGCTTCAGGTCTCAGCAAGAGACCCAGTACTTC CASSFRSQQETQYF
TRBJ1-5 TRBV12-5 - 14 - TGTGCTAGTGTCCACGGGACACCGAATCAGCCCCAGCATTTT CASVHGTPNQPQHF
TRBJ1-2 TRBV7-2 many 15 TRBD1 TGTGCCAGCAGCTTCGGGACAGGGCATAACTATGGCTACACCTTC CASSFGTGHNYGYTF
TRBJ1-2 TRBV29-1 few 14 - TGCAGCGTTACCCAGGGACGGGACACTTATGGCTACACCTTC CSVTQGRDTYGYTF
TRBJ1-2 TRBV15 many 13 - TGTGCCACCAGCAAAGAAAGGGGCTATGGCTACACCTTC CATSKERGYGYTF
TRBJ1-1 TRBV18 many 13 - TGTGCCAGCTCACGGGCTAACACGGAGGAAGCTTTCTTT CASSRANTEEAFF
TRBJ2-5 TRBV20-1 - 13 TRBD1 TGCAGTGCGGGGGCAGGGGGCGAGGAGACCCAGTACTTC CSAGAGGEETQYF
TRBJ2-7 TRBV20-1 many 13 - TGCAGTGCTAAAGTCAGGGCCTTTGTCGAGCAGTACTTC CSAKVRAFVEQYF
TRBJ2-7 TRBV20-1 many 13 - TGCAGTGCTAGAGTCCAGCTAGCTGGTGAGCAGTACTTC CSARVQLAGEQYF
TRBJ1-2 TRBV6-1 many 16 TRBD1 TGTGCCAGCAGTGTGGGGACAGCTGTGTTCTTCTATGGCTACACCTTC CASSVGTAVFFYGYTF
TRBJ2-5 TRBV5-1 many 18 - TGCGCCAGCAGCTTGCCTTCCATAATAGGTGACCCCGAGGAGACCCAGTACTTC CASSLPSIIGDPEETQYF
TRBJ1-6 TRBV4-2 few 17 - TGTGCCAACAGCCAAGAGGGGGGCAGCCCCTATAATTCACCCCTCCACTTT CANSQEGGSPYNSPLHF
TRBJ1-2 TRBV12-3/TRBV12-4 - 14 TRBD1 TGTGCCAGCAGTTCAGGGGGCGCTTTCTATGGCTACACCTTC CASSSGGAFYGYTF
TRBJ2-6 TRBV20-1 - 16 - TGCAGTGCTAGAGATGGTCGGGGGTCTGGGGCCAACGTCCTGACTTTC CSARDGRGSGANVLTF
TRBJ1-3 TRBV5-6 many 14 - TGTGCCAGCAGCTTGTCAGGATTCGGAAACACCATATATTTT CASSLSGFGNTIYF
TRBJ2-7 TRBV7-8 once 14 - TGTGCCAGCAGCGCGGGACCTTTGGTTGGGGAGCAGTACTTC CASSAGPLVGEQYF
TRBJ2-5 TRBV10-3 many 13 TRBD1 TGTGCCATCAGCGGACAGGACCAAGAGACCCAGTACTTC CAISGQDQETQYF
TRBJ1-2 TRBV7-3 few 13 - TGTGCCAGCAGCCTCGGACCAGAGAAGGGCTACACCTTC CASSLGPEKGYTF
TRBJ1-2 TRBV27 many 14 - TGTGCCAGCAGTTTATCGGGGGGTAGGGAGGGCTACACCTTC CASSLSGGREGYTF
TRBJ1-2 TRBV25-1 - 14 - TGTGCCAGCAGTGACCCAGTGGGGCAGACTGGTTACACCTTC CASSDPVGQTGYTF
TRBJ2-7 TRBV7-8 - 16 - TGTGCCAGCAGTTGGGGTTCGGGGGCGAGCTCCTACGAGCAGTACTTC CASSWGSGASSYEQYF
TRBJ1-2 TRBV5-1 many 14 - TGCGCCAGCAGCTTGAGCCAGGGAAGCTATGGCTACACCTTC CASSLSQGSYGYTF
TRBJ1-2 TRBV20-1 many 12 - TGCAGGGGTGCAGGGGTAGACTATGGCTACACCTTC CRGAGVDYGYTF
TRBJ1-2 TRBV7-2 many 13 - TGTGCCAGCAGCTCCCTGAACAACTATGGCTACACCTTC CASSSLNNYGYTF
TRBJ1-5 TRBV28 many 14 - TGTGCCAGCAGCAGGCGCGGGGTCGGGGGAGCCCAGCATTTT CASSRRGVGGAQHF
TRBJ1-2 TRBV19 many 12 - TGTGCCAGTAGTAAGGCAGGCGATGGCTACACCTTC CASSKAGDGYTF
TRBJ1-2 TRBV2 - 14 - TGTGCCAGCACCGGGTCGCTTAATAACTATGGCTACACCTTC CASTGSLNNYGYTF
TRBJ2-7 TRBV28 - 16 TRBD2 TGTGCCAGCAGCCTTGGTAGCGGGAGGACCTCCTACGAGCAGTACTTC CASSLGSGRTSYEQYF
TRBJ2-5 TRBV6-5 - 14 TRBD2 TGTGCCAGCAGTTCGACTAGCGGGACTGAGACCCAGTACTTC CASSSTSGTETQYF
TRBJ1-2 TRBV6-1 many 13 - TGTGCCAGCAGTCTAGGGACATCTGGAGGCTACACCTTC CASSLGTSGGYTF